This passage covers 30 T cell receptor beta chains from one sample sequenced in a study of T cell responses to AZD1222 COVID-19 vaccine. TCRdb's table, derived via immunoSEQ multiplex PCR, lists solely in-frame clones and lacks some. Of some 150,000 clones listed, around nine tenths are singletons. Source: peripheral blood, taken on day 0 of AZD1222 vaccination. The receptors come from an adult in good health.

This chain links TRBV6-5 with TRBJ1-4; tentative D call: TRBD1 (5 bases). Trimming took off 9 bases at V and 4 bases at J, with 15 bases between the two ends. CDR3 length equals 14 residues. Germline V CDR1 and CDR2: MNHEY, SVGAGI. For the CDR3, the DNA is TGTGCCAGTGGGGACCGGGTCTTTAATGAAAAACTGTTTTTT. This encodes CASGDRVFNEKLFF.

The V and J genes are TRBV6-2 or TRBV6-3 and TRBJ2-5, with 10 bases aligning to TRBD2. Germline V gene data show CDR1 as MNHEY and CDR2 as SVGEGT. V shed 0 bases and J 4 bases; nucleotides not matched to a gene: 8. The CDR3 loop spans 17 amino acids. The CDR3 spells CASSYSLTSGATETQYF. CDR3 coding DNA: TGTGCCAGCAGTTACTCGTTAACTAGCGGGGCCACAGAGACCCAGTACTTC.

This chain uses TRBV10-1 with TRBJ2-7; 7 bases match TRBD1. From germline, CDR1 is WNHNN and CDR2 SYGVQD (reference sequence). The junction had 8 bases not matched to a gene; V was cut back by 6 bases and J by 6 bases. There are 13 residues in the CDR3. DNA of the CDR3: TGCGCCAGCAGCGACAGGGAACCCACCGAGCAGTACTTC. This encodes CASSDREPTEQYF.

V gene TRBV10-1 combines with J gene TRBJ2-2, with 13 bases aligning to TRBD2. Germline V gives CDR1 WNHNN, CDR2 SYGVQD (reference sequence). The CDR3 has 17 amino acids. J lost 7 bases, V lost 2 bases, and 7 bases had no gene match. The CDR3 DNA sequence: TGCGCCAGCAGTGAGATGAGACTAGCGGGAGGTGACGGGGAGCTGTTTTTT. It is translated as CASSEMRLAGGDGELFF.

The chain carries TRBV14 and TRBJ1-1, with D possibly matching TRBD1 (6 bases). Trimming cost V 3 bases and J 3 bases, with 11 bases left between them. The CDR3 spans 14 residues. CDR1 SGHDN and CDR2 FVKESK come from the germline V gene. The CDR3 reads CASSHRRGDTEAFF. The CDR3 DNA reads as TGTGCCAGCAGCCACCGCAGGGGCGACACTGAAGCTTTCTTT.

This chain uses TRBV5-4 with TRBJ2-2; D is perhaps TRBD2 (6 bases). The V gene lost 0 bases and the J gene lost 4 bases, with 7 bases spanning the gap. CDR3 length: 14 amino acids. CDR1 and CDR2 from the germline V gene are SGHNT and YYREEE (reference sequence). In nucleotides, the CDR3 is TGTGCCAGCAGCTTGGACGGGGGCACCGGGGAGCTGTTTTTT. Translation: CASSLDGGTGELFF.

The rearrangement uses TRBV19 and TRBJ2-1; 11 bases align to TRBD2. The germline CDR1 and CDR2 sequences are LNHDA and SQIVND (reference sequence). The CDR3 extends over 20 amino acids. V lost 4 bases to trimming and J lost 5 bases; unmatched junction nucleotides: 19. The CDR3, as DNA: TGTGCCAGTAGTACCTTCATTGGGGGCCGACTAGCGGGGAGGGACAATGAGCAGTTCTTC. Translation gives CASSTFIGGRLAGRDNEQFF. Variable domain in full (rest from reference TRBV19 and TRBJ2-1): DGGITQSPKYLFRKEGQNVTLSCEQNLNHDAMYWYRQDPGQGLRLIYYSQIVNDFQKGDIAEGYSVSREKKESFPLTVTSAQKNPTAFYLCASSTFIGGRLAGRDNEQFFGPGTRLTVL.

This clone was seen a few times. V gene TRBV2 combines with J gene TRBJ1-5; TRBD1 agrees at 8 bases. CDR1 and CDR2 from the germline V gene are SNHLY and FYNNEI. CDR3 length: 15 residues. V was clipped by 4 bases and J by 8 bases; unmatched bases: 10. The CDR3 coding sequence is TGTGCCAGCAGTGCAGGGTTGACAGGGGAAAAGCCCCAGCATTTT. It encodes CASSAGLTGEKPQHF. The variable domain in full, with the rest retrieved from reference TRBV2 and TRBJ1-5, is EPEVTQTPSHQVTQMGQEVILRCVPISNHLYFYWYRQILGQKVEFLVSFYNNEISEKSEIFDDQFSVERPDGSNFTLKIRSTKLEDSAMYFCASSAGLTGEKPQHFGDGTRLSIL.

The chain combines TRBV14 with TRBJ2-5, with a possible D match to TRBD2 (5 bases). Germline CDR1 is SGHDN and CDR2 is FVKESK. The V and J ends lost 8 bases and 5 bases respectively, with 15 bases between them. The CDR3 totals 13 residues. The CDR3 DNA follows: TGTGCCAGCTCCTCACGGGGTCGGGAGACCCAGTACTTC. It specifies CASSSRGRETQYF.

The chain couples TRBV7-2 to TRBJ2-1, with D maybe TRBD1 (6 bases). V was pared by 5 bases and J by 4 bases, with 18 bases between. The CDR3 loop spans 16 amino acids. Germline V CDR1 and CDR2: SGHTA, FQGNSA. CDR3 sequence: CASSGIRDKSYNEQFF. The CDR3, as DNA: TGTGCCAGCAGCGGAATCCGGGACAAATCATACAATGAGCAGTTCTTC.

The chain links TRBV5-6 to TRBJ1-1; tentative D call: TRBD1 (6 bases). Germline-derived CDR1 and CDR2 are SGHDT and YYEEEE. The CDR3 is 15 amino acids. Trimming removed 3 bases at V and 7 bases at J, with 19 bases between. CDR3 sequence (DNA): TGTGCCAGCAGCTCAACGACCTCCGGGACACTTGAAGCTTTCTTT. It specifies CASSSTTSGTLEAFF.

V is TRBV6-5 and J is TRBJ2-1; 12 bases agree with TRBD2. From germline, CDR1 is MNHEY and CDR2 SVGAGI. This CDR3 contains 16 residues. Trimming removed 4 bases from V and 5 bases from J; junction bases left unmatched: 6. CDR3 region: CASSFRTSGANNEQFF. CDR3 in DNA: TGTGCCAGCAGTTTCCGGACTAGCGGGGCTAACAATGAGCAGTTCTTC.

This clone appeared a few times. This chain joins TRBV10-3 and TRBJ1-6; weak D call: TRBD1 (5 bases). The CDR3 is made up of 16 amino acids. Germline-derived CDR1 and CDR2 are ENHRY and SYGVKD. Trimming took off 4 bases at V and 10 bases at J, with 20 bases between the two ends. This CDR3 is CAISGVGSGQESPLHF. CDR3 in DNA: TGTGCCATCAGTGGGGTCGGTTCAGGGCAGGAGTCACCCCTCCACTTT.

This chain uses TRBV30 with TRBJ1-2, with 8 bases identical to TRBD1. Trimming at V came to 3 bases and at J to 7 bases, leaving 10 bases not matched to a gene. The V gene's germline CDR1 is GTSNPN and CDR2 SVGIG (reference sequence). The CDR3 runs 14 residues. CDR3 nucleotide sequence: TGTGCCTGGAGAGAACCGACAGGGGCTACTGGCTACACCTTC. This encodes CAWREPTGATGYTF.

The V call is TRBV30, the J call TRBJ1-1, with D uncertain. V was pared by 2 bases and J by 7 bases, with 11 bases between. From germline, CDR1 is GTSNPN and CDR2 SVGIG (reference sequence). The CDR3 is 12 amino acids. CDR3 loop: CAWSRGLREAFF. Here the CDR3 DNA reads TGTGCCTGGAGTAGAGGTTTGCGTGAAGCTTTCTTT.

The chain has TRBV30 and TRBJ1-5; D possibly corresponds to TRBD1 (5 bases). CDR1 GTSNPN and CDR2 SVGIG come from the germline V gene (reference sequence). CDR3 length equals 14 residues. V lost 0 bases and J 7 bases, leaving 13 bases between the germline ends. The CDR3 DNA is TGTGCCTGGAGTGTTAATTTAGGGGACCAGCCCCAGCATTTT. Encoded protein: CAWSVNLGDQPQHF.

The genes are TRBV5-5 and TRBJ1-2, with D uncertain. The CDR3 is 13 amino acids. The V end lost 2 bases, the J end lost 1 base, and 6 bases lay between the germline ends. The V gene's germline CDR1 is SGHKS and CDR2 YYEKEE (reference sequence). The DNA of the CDR3 is TGTGCCAGCAGCTTCCTCGGTAACTATGGCTACACCTTC. Amino acids: CASSFLGNYGYTF.

The chain combines TRBV4-2 with TRBJ2-5; 9 bases line up with TRBD1. Germline V gives CDR1 LGHNA, CDR2 YNFKEQ. After removal of 0 bases from V and 6 bases from J, the junction contained 5 bases not matched to a gene. The CDR3 contains 15 residues. CDR3 in DNA: TGTGCCAGCAGCCAAGAACGGGACAGGGACAAGACCCAGTACTTC. It specifies CASSQERDRDKTQYF.

This sequence joins TRBV5-4 and TRBJ1-4; 11 bases align to TRBD1. Germline V gene sequence: CDR1 SGHNT, CDR2 YYREEE (reference sequence). The CDR3 has 15 amino acids. V dropped 3 bases and J dropped 4; count of bases not matched to a gene: 2. The CDR3 spells CASSWDRGNNEKLFF. CDR3 nucleotide sequence: TGTGCCAGCAGCTGGGACAGGGGGAATAATGAAAAACTGTTTTTT.

The rearrangement links TRBV5-5 to TRBJ2-1; a weak D match, TRBD2 (6 bases). The CDR3 is made up of 15 amino acids. V was shortened by 1 base and J by 8 bases, with 16 bases between the two germline ends. Germline V gives CDR1 SGHKS, CDR2 YYEKEE (reference sequence). The CDR3 nucleotides are TGTGCCAGCAGCTTGTTTGCCCGGGAGTCAGATGAGCAGTTCTTC. This translates into CASSLFARESDEQFF. The variable domain in full, with the rest retrieved from reference TRBV5-5 and TRBJ2-1, is DAGVTQSPTHLIKTRGQQVTLRCSPISGHKSVSWYQQVLGQGPQFIFQYYEKEERGRGNFPDRFSARQFPNYSSELNVNALLLGDSALYLCASSLFARESDEQFFGPGTRLTVL.

V usage is TRBV2 and J usage is TRBJ2-2; 8 bases are a match to TRBD1. The CDR3 spans 16 residues. Germline loops: CDR1 SNHLY, CDR2 FYNNEI. The trim removed 6 bases at V and 4 bases at J, leaving 10 bases unmatched. CDR3 nucleotides: TGTGCCAGCAGAAAAGGACAGGGACGGCGCACCGGGGAGCTGTTTTTT. Protein: CASRKGQGRRTGELFF.

The J gene is TRBJ1-2, the V gene TRBV5-1, with a possible D match to TRBD1 (5 bases). CDR1 is SGHRS and CDR2 is YFSETQ in the germline V gene. Trimming removed 1 base from V and 7 bases from J, with 11 bases in between. The CDR3 sequence is 13 residues long. CDR3 sequence reads: CASSLRDGGGYTF. The CDR3 nucleotides read TGCGCCAGCAGCTTGAGGGATGGGGGTGGCTACACCTTC.

V is TRBV30 and J is TRBJ1-6; D is possibly TRBD1 (5 bases). The V gene's germline CDR1 is GTSNPN and CDR2 SVGIG (reference sequence). V lost 3 bases to trimming and J lost 7 bases, with 10 bases between them. There are 13 residues in the CDR3. The CDR3 spells CAWSRDPNSPLHF. The DNA for the CDR3 is TGTGCCTGGAGCCGGGACCCAAATTCACCCCTCCACTTT.

The chain recombines TRBV5-1 with TRBJ2-1, with 7 bases identical to TRBD2. CDR3 length: 17 residues. CDR1 and CDR2 (germline): SGHRS, YFSETQ. V lost 3 bases and J lost 6; bases outside the gene matches: 15. The DNA for the CDR3 is TGCGCCAGCAGCTCCTTAGGGCCGGGACTACCGGGCAATGAGCAGTTCTTC. It encodes CASSSLGPGLPGNEQFF.

This clone was seen just once. J is TRBJ2-7 and V is TRBV30; tentatively, D is TRBD2 (6 bases). The V gene lost 2 bases and the J gene lost 0 bases, with 11 bases spanning the gap. This CDR3 is 14 amino acids long. The germline V gene encodes CDR1 GTSNPN and CDR2 SVGIG (reference sequence). The CDR3 DNA is TGTGCCTGGAGTAAGCGGGCCAGCTCCTACGAGCAGTACTTC. It encodes CAWSKRASSYEQYF.

J is TRBJ2-7 and V is TRBV3-1 (or the pseudogene TRBV3-2), with 11 bases aligning to TRBD2. Trimming removed 6 bases from V and 2 bases from J; junction bases left unmatched: 9. CDR3 length: 16 amino acids. CDR1 and CDR2 from the germline V gene are LGHDT and YNNKEL (reference sequence). The CDR3 sequence: CASRQLSGRATYEQYF. CDR3 DNA: TGTGCCAGCAGGCAACTTAGCGGGAGGGCCACCTACGAGCAGTACTTC.

The chain joins TRBV19 to TRBJ1-5; D perhaps matches TRBD1 (6 bases). The CDR3 has 17 residues. Trimming shortened V by 5 bases and J by 0 bases, and 17 bases separated the two germline ends. Germline V CDR1 and CDR2: LNHDA, SQIVND (reference sequence). DNA of the CDR3: TGTGCCAGTAGTTCTGGGACACCGCGTTATAGCAATCAGCCCCAGCATTTT. Protein sequence: CASSSGTPRYSNQPQHF.

The rearrangement uses TRBV5-4 and TRBJ1-1; D call uncertain. The germline V and J ends were trimmed by 2 bases and 0 bases, with 8 bases remaining between them. The CDR3 has 14 residues. Germline CDR1 reads SGHNT; CDR2 reads YYREEE (reference sequence). The CDR3 DNA sequence: TGTGCCAGCAGCTTTGATCCGATGAACACTGAAGCTTTCTTT. This encodes CASSFDPMNTEAFF.

The chain joins TRBV19 to TRBJ2-7; D possibly corresponds to TRBD1 (7 bases). V lost 10 bases and J 2 bases, leaving 12 bases between the germline ends. Looked up from germline, CDR1 is LNHDA and CDR2 is SQIVND (reference sequence). The CDR3 covers 12 residues. This chain's CDR3 is CATRDRAYEQYF. CDR3 sequence (DNA): TGTGCCACGCGGGACAGAGCCTACGAGCAGTACTTC.

The chain carries TRBV12-5 and TRBJ1-1; D gene ambiguous. CDR1 LGHNT and CDR2 FRNRAP come from the germline V gene. The length of the CDR3 is 15 residues. Trimming took 2 bases from V and 4 from J, leaving 14 bases between them. CDR3 protein: CASGLHFWGITEAFF. The CDR3 region has the DNA TGTGCTAGTGGTTTGCATTTTTGGGGAATCACTGAAGCTTTCTTT.